This T cell receptor beta chain derives from a study of T cell repertoires in cytomegalovirus infection. In the study overall: Recently described HLA-C-restricted plus well-studied HLA-B-restricted CMV epitopes were used. Public TCR beta signatures were indicative of both CMV infection and a matching HLA type.

With regard to this clonotype: Its antigen is undetermined.

TCRdb itself ran the reads through MiXCR, one entry per CDR3 protein. The sample includes approximately 990,000 distinct CDR3 sequences, roughly 31% of them seen just once. The V gene's germline CDR1 is SGHTA and CDR2 FQGTGA. The V gene end was trimmed by 5 bases and the J gene end by 6 bases; junction bases not matched to a gene: 8. The CDR3 sequence is 15 residues long. Overall study findings and caveats: CMV carriers with the relevant HLA were identified by cumulative public TCR beta family frequency. Predominance within the ex vivo response was attributable to HLA-C-restricted CMV-specific TCR beta clonotypes.

V gene TRBV7-3 combines with J gene TRBJ2-3, with 10 bases lining up with TRBD1. The clonotype comes from a human donor in good health (CMV status not recorded). Some clones in this sample may be carry-over from other donors' samples. Sequenced here: cultured CD8+ T cells from PBMCs, sampled from culture after CMV antigen stimulation. CDR3 DNA sequence: TGTGCCAGCAGCGAGACAGGGGGCGCAGAGGATACGCAGTATTTT. This encodes CASSETGGAEDTQYF.